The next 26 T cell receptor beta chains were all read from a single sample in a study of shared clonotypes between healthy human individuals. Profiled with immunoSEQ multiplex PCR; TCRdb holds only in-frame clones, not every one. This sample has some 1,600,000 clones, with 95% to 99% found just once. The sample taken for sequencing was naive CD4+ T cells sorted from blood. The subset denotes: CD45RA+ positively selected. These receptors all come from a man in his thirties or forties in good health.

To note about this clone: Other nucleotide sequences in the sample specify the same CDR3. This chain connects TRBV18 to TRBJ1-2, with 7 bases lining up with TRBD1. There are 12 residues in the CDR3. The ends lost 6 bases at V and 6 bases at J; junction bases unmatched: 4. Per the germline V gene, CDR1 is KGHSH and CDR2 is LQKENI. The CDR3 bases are TGTGCCAGCTCCCCTGACAGGGATGGCTACACCTTC. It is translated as CASSPDRDGYTF. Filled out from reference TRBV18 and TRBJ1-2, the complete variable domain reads NAGVMQNPRHLVRRRGQEARLRCSPMKGHSHVYWYRQLPEEGLKFMVYLQKENIIDESGMPKERFSAEFPKEGPSILRIQQVVRGDSAAYFCASSPDRDGYTFGSGTRLTVV.

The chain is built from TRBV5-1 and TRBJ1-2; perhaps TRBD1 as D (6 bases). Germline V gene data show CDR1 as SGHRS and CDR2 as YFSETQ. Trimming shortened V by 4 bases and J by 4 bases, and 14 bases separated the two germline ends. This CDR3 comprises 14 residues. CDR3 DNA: TGCGCCAGCAGCCTAACCGTACAGGGCTATGGCTACACCTTC. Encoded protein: CASSLTVQGYGYTF. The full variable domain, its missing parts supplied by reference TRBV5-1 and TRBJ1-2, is KAGVTQTPRYLIKTRGQQVTLSCSPISGHRSVSWYQQTPGQGLQFLFEYFSETQRNKGNFPGRFSGRQFSNSRSEMNVSTLELGDSALYLCASSLTVQGYGYTFGSGTRLTVV.

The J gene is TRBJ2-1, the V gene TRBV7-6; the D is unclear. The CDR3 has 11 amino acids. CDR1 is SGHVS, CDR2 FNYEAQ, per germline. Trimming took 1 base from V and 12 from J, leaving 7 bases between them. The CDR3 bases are TGTGCCAGCAGCTTAGGGGTGGGGCAGTTCTTC. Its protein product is CASSLGVGQFF.

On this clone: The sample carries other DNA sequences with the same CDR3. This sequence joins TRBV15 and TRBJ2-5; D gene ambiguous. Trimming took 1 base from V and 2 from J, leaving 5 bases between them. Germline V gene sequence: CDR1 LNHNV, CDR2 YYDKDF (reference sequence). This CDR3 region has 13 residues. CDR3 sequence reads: CATSRGLQETQYF. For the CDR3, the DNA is TGTGCCACCAGCAGAGGTTTACAAGAGACCCAGTACTTC.

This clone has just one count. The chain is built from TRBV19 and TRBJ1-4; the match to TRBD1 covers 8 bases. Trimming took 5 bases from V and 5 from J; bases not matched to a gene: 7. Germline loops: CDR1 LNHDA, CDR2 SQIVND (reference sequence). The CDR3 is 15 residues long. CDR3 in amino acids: CASSGRTGWNEKLFF. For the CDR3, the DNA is TGTGCCAGTAGTGGACGGACAGGGTGGAATGAAAAACTGTTTTTT.

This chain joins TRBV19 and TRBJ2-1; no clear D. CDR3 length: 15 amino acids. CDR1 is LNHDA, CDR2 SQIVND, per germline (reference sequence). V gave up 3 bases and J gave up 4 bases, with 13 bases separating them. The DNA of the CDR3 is TGTGCCAGTAGTATCGGACCTAAGATATACAATGAGCAGTTCTTC. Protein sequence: CASSIGPKIYNEQFF.

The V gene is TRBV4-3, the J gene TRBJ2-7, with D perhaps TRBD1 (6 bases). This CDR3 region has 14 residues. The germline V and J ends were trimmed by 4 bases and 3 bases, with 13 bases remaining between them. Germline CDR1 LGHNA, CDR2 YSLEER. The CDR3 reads CASSRYTTGYEQYF. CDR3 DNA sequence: TGCGCCAGCAGCCGATACACGACAGGCTACGAGCAGTACTTC.

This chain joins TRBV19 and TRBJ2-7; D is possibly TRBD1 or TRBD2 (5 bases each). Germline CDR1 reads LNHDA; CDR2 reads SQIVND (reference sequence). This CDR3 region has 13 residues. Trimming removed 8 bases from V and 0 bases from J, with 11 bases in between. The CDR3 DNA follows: TGTGCCAGTGCCCGGGACGGCTCCTACGAGCAGTACTTC. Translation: CASARDGSYEQYF.

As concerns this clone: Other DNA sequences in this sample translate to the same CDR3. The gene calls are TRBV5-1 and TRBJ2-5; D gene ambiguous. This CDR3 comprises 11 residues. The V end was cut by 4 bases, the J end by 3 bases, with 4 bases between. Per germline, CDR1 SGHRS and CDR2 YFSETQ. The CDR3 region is CASSRKETQYF. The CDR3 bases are TGCGCCAGCAGCCGGAAAGAGACCCAGTACTTC. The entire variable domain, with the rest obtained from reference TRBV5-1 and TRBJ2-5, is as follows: KAGVTQTPRYLIKTRGQQVTLSCSPISGHRSVSWYQQTPGQGLQFLFEYFSETQRNKGNFPGRFSGRQFSNSRSEMNVSTLELGDSALYLCASSRKETQYFGPGTRLLVL.

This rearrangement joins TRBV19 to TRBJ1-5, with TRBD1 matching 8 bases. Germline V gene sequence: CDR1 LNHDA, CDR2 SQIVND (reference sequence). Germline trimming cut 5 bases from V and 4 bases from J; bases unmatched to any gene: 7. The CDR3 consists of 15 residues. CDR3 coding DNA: TGTGCCAGTAGTCCCATGGACAGGGTTAATCAGCCCCAGCATTTT. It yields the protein CASSPMDRVNQPQHF.

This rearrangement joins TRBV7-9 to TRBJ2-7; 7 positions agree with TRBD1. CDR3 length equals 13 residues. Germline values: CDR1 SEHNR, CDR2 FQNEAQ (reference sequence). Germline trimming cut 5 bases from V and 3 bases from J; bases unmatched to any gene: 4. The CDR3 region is CASSTGQYYEQYF. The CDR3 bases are TGTGCCAGCAGCACGGGACAGTACTACGAGCAGTACTTC.

This CDR3 is CASSLVLAGDYEQYF. The CDR3 bases are TGTGCCAGCAGCTTAGTTCTGGCGGGAGACTACGAGCAGTACTTC. The chain has TRBV7-2 and TRBJ2-7, with 7 positions matching TRBD2. Germline V lookup: CDR1 SGHTA, CDR2 FQGNSA. With V trimmed by 1 base and J by 3 bases, 6 bases remained unmatched. The CDR3 has 15 amino acids.

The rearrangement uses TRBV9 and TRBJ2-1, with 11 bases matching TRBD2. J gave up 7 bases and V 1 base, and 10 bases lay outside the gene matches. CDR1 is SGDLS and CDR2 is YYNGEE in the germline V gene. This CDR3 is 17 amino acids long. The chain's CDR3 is CASSVFPTSGRANEQFF. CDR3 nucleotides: TGTGCCAGCAGCGTATTCCCAACTAGCGGGAGAGCGAATGAGCAGTTCTTC.

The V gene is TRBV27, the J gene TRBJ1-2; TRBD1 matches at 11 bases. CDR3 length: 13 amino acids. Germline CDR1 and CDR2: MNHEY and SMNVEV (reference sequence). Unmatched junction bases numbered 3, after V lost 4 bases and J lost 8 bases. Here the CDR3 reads CASSWTGGRGYTF. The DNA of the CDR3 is TGTGCCAGCAGTTGGACAGGGGGCCGAGGCTACACCTTC.

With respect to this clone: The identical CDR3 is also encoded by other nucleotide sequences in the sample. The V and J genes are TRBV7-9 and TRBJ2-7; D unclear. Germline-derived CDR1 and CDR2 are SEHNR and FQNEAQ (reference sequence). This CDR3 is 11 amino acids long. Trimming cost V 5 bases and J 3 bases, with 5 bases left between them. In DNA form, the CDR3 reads TGTGCCAGCAGCCCACGCTACGAGCAGTACTTC. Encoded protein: CASSPRYEQYF.

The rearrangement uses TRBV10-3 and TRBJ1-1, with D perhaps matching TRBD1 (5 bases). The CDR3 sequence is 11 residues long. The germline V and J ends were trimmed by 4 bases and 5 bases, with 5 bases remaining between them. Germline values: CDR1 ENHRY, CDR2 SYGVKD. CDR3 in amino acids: CAISGQTEAFF. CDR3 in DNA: TGTGCCATCAGTGGACAGACTGAAGCTTTCTTT.

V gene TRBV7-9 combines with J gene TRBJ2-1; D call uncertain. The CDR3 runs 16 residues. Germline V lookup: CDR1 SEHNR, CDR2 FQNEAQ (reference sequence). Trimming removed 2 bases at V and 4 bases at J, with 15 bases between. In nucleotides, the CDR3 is TGTGCCAGCAGCTTAATTATTTGGTTACAGTACAATGAGCAGTTCTTC. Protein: CASSLIIWLQYNEQFF.

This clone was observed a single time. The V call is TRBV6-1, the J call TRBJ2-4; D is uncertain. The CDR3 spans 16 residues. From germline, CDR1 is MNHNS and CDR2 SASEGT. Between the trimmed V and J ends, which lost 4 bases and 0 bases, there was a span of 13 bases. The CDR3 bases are TGTGCCAGCAGTGGAAGTGGAGCCGTAGCCAAAAACATTCAGTACTTC. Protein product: CASSGSGAVAKNIQYF.

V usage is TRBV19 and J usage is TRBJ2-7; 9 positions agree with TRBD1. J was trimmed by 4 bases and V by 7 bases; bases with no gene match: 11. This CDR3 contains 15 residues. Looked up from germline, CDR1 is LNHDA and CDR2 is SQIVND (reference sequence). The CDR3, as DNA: TGTGCCAGTAAACCCGGGACAGGGTACCCGTACGAGCAGTACTTC. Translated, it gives CASKPGTGYPYEQYF.

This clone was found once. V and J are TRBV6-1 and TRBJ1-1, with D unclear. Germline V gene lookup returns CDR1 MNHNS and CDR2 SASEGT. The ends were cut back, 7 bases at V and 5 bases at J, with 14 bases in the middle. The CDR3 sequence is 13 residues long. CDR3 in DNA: TGTGCCAGCACGGAGTTAGTTGGAACTGAAGCTTTCTTT. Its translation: CASTELVGTEAFF.

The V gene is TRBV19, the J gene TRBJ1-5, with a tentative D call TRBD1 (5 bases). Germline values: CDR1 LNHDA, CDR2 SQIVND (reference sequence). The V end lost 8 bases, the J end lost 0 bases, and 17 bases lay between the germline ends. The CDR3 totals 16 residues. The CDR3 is CASWDGRPYSNQPQHF. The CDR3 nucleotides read TGTGCCAGTTGGGACGGAAGACCTTATAGCAATCAGCCCCAGCATTTT.

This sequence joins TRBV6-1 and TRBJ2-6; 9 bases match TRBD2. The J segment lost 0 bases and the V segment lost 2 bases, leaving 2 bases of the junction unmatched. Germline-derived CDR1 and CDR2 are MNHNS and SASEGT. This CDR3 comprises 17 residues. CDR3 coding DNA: TGTGCCAGCAGTGAATTTAGCGGGAGCTCTGGGGCCAACGTCCTGACTTTC. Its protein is CASSEFSGSSGANVLTF.

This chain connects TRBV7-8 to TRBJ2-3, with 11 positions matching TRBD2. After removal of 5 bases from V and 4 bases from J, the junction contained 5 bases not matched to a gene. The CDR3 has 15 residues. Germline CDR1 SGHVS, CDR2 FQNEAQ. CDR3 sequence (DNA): TGTGCCAGCAGCGTACTAGCGGGAGATCCAGATACGCAGTATTTT. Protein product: CASSVLAGDPDTQYF. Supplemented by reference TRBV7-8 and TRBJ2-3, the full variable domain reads GAGVSQSPRYKVAKRGQDVALRCDPISGHVSLFWYQQALGQGPEFLTYFQNEAQLDKSGLPSDRFFAERPEGSVSTLKIQRTQQEDSAVYLCASSVLAGDPDTQYFGPGTRLTVL.

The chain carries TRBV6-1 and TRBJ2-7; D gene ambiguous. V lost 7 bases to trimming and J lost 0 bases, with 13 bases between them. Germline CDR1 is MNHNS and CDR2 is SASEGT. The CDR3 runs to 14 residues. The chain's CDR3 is CASKSGPSSYEQYF. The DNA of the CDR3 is TGTGCCAGCAAATCAGGCCCTTCCTCCTACGAGCAGTACTTC.

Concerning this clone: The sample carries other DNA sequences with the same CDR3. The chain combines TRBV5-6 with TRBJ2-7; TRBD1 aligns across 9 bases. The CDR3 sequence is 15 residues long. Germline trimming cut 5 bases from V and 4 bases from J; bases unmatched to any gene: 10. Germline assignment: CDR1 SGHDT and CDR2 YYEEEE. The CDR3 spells CASSLTGGSSYEQYF. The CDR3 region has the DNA TGTGCCAGCAGTTTGACAGGGGGAAGTTCATACGAGCAGTACTTC.

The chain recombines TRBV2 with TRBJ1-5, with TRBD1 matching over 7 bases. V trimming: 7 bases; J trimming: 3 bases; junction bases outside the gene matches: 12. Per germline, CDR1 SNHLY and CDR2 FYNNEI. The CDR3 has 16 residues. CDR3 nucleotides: TGTGCCAGCACCCTCGAGGACAGGCTTTTCAATCAGCCCCAGCATTTT. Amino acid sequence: CASTLEDRLFNQPQHF.